By sample share, the clone carrying this T cell receptor (beta chain) is medium-sized. Its antigen is unidentified. CD25-based Treg depletion was applied to purified naive CD4+ T cells. After constant-region reverse-primer amplification, full-length variable regions underwent semi-nested PCR with Nested Universal Primer A. TCRdb reprocessed the 5' RACE reads via MiXCR and lists one record per CDR3 protein. The sample has about 46,000 distinct CDR3 sequences; roughly 30% are singletons. This CDR3 is built from 16 residues. Between the trimmed V and J ends, which lost 5 bases and 2 bases, there was a span of 21 bases. Germline loops: CDR1 DFQATT, CDR2 SNEGSKA (reference sequence). Study-level results: Tumor Tregs overlapped most with tumor, then blood, naive CD4+ cells.

The specimen sequenced was naive CD4+ T cells sorted from blood. Specified subset: naive CD4+ T cells, CD4+CD45RA+CD25-. The receptor comes from a female donor with breast cancer. The chain uses TRBV20-1 and TRBJ1-2; D not certain. CDR3 DNA sequence: TGCAGTGCTTCAGCCGGGGAAAAGGGAAGAAACTATGGCTACACCTTC. Translating gives CSASAGEKGRNYGYTF.